What follows are 3 T cell receptor beta chains derived from one specimen sequenced in a study of T-cell memory formation after mild COVID-19. MiXCR, run by TCRdb on the 5' RACE reads, gives a single entry per CDR3 protein. The repertoire consists of over 450,000 distinct CDR3 sequences, with about 20% occurring once and the leading ten covering about 12%. What was sequenced was PBMCs or a T cell subset sorted from them (not recorded which). These receptors all come from an adult woman who had mild COVID-19 (a few samples of this study predate the infection). Cell type and time point are not known.

The chain links TRBV11-2 to TRBJ2-7; D might be TRBD1 or TRBD2, each matching 5 bases. There are 13 residues in the CDR3. Trimming removed 5 bases at V and 2 bases at J, with 10 bases between. Germline-derived CDR1 and CDR2 are SGHAT and FQNNGV. The CDR3, as DNA: TGTGCCAGCAGCCGACGGGGCCCCTACGAGCAGTACTTC. This sequence encodes CASSRRGPYEQYF.

The CDR3 nucleotides read TGTGCCAGCAGCTTATGGACGAACTACAATGAGCAGTTCTTC. Its translation is CASSLWTNYNEQFF. The V and J genes are TRBV7-8 and TRBJ2-1; no clear D. V lost 2 bases and J lost 3, with 8 bases in between. CDR3 length: 14 amino acids. The V gene's germline CDR1 is SGHVS and CDR2 FQNEAQ.

The chain is built from TRBV20-1 and TRBJ1-1, with D maybe TRBD1 (5 bases). The V end was cut by 5 bases, the J end by 3 bases, with 13 bases between. CDR1 and CDR2 from the germline V gene are DFQATT and SNEGSKA (reference sequence). This CDR3 has 13 residues. CDR3 sequence: CSAPPGGYTEAFF. CDR3 DNA sequence: TGCAGTGCTCCCCCTGGGGGGTACACTGAAGCTTTCTTT.